This T cell receptor (beta chain) originates from a study of blood T cell repertoires in COVID-19. Study-wide background: Samples came from the United States, Italy and Spain, spanning acute and convalescent COVID-19.

This clone appeared once. Method: immunoSEQ multiplex PCR; TCRdb's copy keeps in-frame clones and lacks some. The data hold 250,000 to 350,000 clones, with roughly four fifths observed a single time. The CDR3 runs 17 residues. V shed 0 bases and J shed 3 bases, with 15 bases lying between them. CDR1 is SEHNR, CDR2 FQNEAQ, per germline (reference sequence). Input material: peripheral blood. V is TRBV7-9 and J is TRBJ1-5, with D possibly being TRBD1 (6 bases). This TCR came from a person aged 65 to 85 with COVID-19, enrolled during active disease. The CDR3 protein is CASSLAAGAWDNQPQHF. As DNA, the CDR3 is TGTGCCAGCAGCTTAGCTGCGGGGGCTTGGGACAATCAGCCCCAGCATTTT.